These 32 T cell receptor beta chains came from one sample sequenced in a study of beta chain features in type 1 diabetes. Every bit of the isolated RNA underwent reverse transcription, so sequencing read expressed TCRB transcripts. Data came from immunoSEQ multiplex PCR; TCRdb stores just in-frame clones and leaves some out. This sample has some 250,000 clones, with less than 35% found just once. Material for sequencing was central memory CD4+ T cells from blood. The receptors derive from a man aged 25 to 40 in good health.

This clone was seen only a few times. The genes are TRBV5-1 and TRBJ2-5, with 7 bases identical to TRBD1. Trimming cost V 5 bases and J 3 bases; bases outside gene matches: 10. The CDR3 contains 15 residues. Germline V CDR1 and CDR2: SGHRS, YFSETQ. This CDR3 reads CASSLYSGTEETQYF. CDR3 DNA: TGCGCCAGCAGTCTTTACTCCGGGACAGAAGAGACCCAGTACTTC.

The V and J genes are TRBV5-4 and TRBJ2-7; D not certain. V was pared by 1 base and J by 2 bases, with 16 bases between. Per germline, CDR1 SGHNT and CDR2 YYREEE (reference sequence). The CDR3 loop spans 16 amino acids. CDR3 sequence reads: CASSLKYADSAYEQYF. In nucleotides, the CDR3 is TGTGCCAGCAGCTTGAAGTACGCGGATTCAGCCTACGAGCAGTACTTC.

This clone was recorded a few times. The sample carries other DNA sequences with the same CDR3. The V and J genes are TRBV19 and TRBJ1-5, with D tentatively TRBD1 (5 bases). Germline values: CDR1 LNHDA, CDR2 SQIVND (reference sequence). V lost 10 bases and J lost 3, with 13 bases in between. This CDR3 has 13 amino acids. DNA of the CDR3: TGTGCCACCGCCGACAGCGTCAATCAGCCCCAGCATTTT. This translates into CATADSVNQPQHF.

This clone came up many times. The CDR3 loop is CSRCPGELFF. The CDR3 bases are TGCAGCCGTTGTCCCGGGGAGCTGTTTTTT. The chain links TRBV29-1 to TRBJ2-2; D gene unclear. Germline values: CDR1 SQVTM, CDR2 ANQGSEA. The CDR3 runs 10 residues. Trimming took 8 bases from V and 6 from J, leaving 7 bases between them.

This clone has only a few counts. This same CDR3 is encoded by further DNA sequences in the sample. The CDR3: CASSVFTGGRSGYGEQFF. The DNA of the CDR3 is TGTGCCAGCAGTGTTTTTACAGGGGGTAGGAGTGGATACGGTGAGCAGTTCTTC. J is TRBJ2-1 and V is TRBV2; 8 bases match TRBD1. The CDR3 covers 18 residues. V lost 4 bases to trimming and J lost 9 bases; unmatched junction nucleotides: 20. Germline V gene data show CDR1 as SNHLY and CDR2 as FYNNEI.

This clone has just a few counts. The CDR3 protein is CSVDRGSKTQYF. CDR3 sequence (DNA): TGCAGCGTTGATAGGGGGTCAAAGACCCAGTACTTC. The chain has TRBV29-1 and TRBJ2-5; tentative D call: TRBD1 (6 bases). Germline CDR1 is SQVTM and CDR2 is ANQGSEA. The germline V and J ends were trimmed by 3 bases and 6 bases, with 11 bases remaining between them. CDR3 size: 12 residues.

The chain has TRBV5-1 and TRBJ2-3; 8 nucleotides agree with TRBD1. The CDR3 extends over 16 amino acids. After removal of 4 bases from V and 4 bases from J, the junction contained 11 bases not matched to a gene. CDR1 is SGHRS and CDR2 is YFSETQ in the germline V gene. CDR3 amino acids: CASSAGTGPVSDTQYF. The CDR3 region has the DNA TGCGCCAGCAGCGCCGGGACAGGACCAGTATCAGATACGCAGTATTTT.

The J gene is TRBJ2-3, the V gene TRBV4-3; TRBD2 matches 8 bases. Trimming at V came to 5 bases and at J to 5 bases, leaving 3 bases not matched to a gene. Germline CDR1 reads LGHNA; CDR2 reads YSLEER. The CDR3 loop spans 13 amino acids. The CDR3 spells CASSASGRDTQYF. The CDR3 DNA follows: TGCGCCAGCAGCGCCAGCGGGAGAGATACGCAGTATTTT.

The CDR3 DNA reads TGTGCCAGCAGTTACGGAGGCGGACTGGGGGAGACCCAGTACTTC. The encoded protein is CASSYGGGLGETQYF. The genes are TRBV6-5 and TRBJ2-5; TRBD2 might be the D (5 bases). Trimming left V 2 bases short and J 5 bases short, with 15 bases between. Germline CDR1 and CDR2: MNHEY and SVGAGI. There are 15 residues in the CDR3.

The chain combines TRBV29-1 with TRBJ2-2; the match to TRBD2 covers 9 bases. CDR1 is SQVTM, CDR2 ANQGSEA, per germline. The V segment lost 7 bases and the J segment 7 bases; nucleotides outside the gene matches: 4. The CDR3 totals 12 residues. The CDR3 DNA reads as TGCAGCGGGGGTAGCGGGAGCGGGGAGCTGTTTTTT. Translated: CSGGSGSGELFF.

With respect to this clone: The sample contains more than one DNA sequence encoding this CDR3. DNA for the CDR3: TGCGCCAGCAGCTTGGGAGGGGGAGCCTACAATGAGCAGTTCTTC. This codes for CASSLGGGAYNEQFF. V and J are TRBV5-1 and TRBJ2-1, with TRBD1 as a possible D gene (6 bases). Trimming pared 0 bases from V and 2 bases from J, leaving 9 bases between. The CDR3 is made up of 15 amino acids. Germline V lookup: CDR1 SGHRS, CDR2 YFSETQ. Full variable domain (missing parts from reference TRBV5-1 and TRBJ2-1): KAGVTQTPRYLIKTRGQQVTLSCSPISGHRSVSWYQQTPGQGLQFLFEYFSETQRNKGNFPGRFSGRQFSNSRSEMNVSTLELGDSALYLCASSLGGGAYNEQFFGPGTRLTVL.

V usage is TRBV30 and J usage is TRBJ2-7, with TRBD1 matching 7 bases. V shed 5 bases and J 3 bases; nucleotides not matched to a gene: 7. The CDR3 covers 13 residues. Per the germline V gene, CDR1 is GTSNPN and CDR2 is SVGIG (reference sequence). The CDR3 coding sequence is TGTGCCTGGGGAAGGGGGCGGCTCTACGAGCAGTACTTC. Its protein product is CAWGRGRLYEQYF.

This clone was detected a few times. This sequence joins TRBV4-2 and TRBJ1-1; D gene ambiguous. The germline gives CDR1 LGHNA, CDR2 YNFKEQ. The CDR3 totals 16 residues. V was clipped by 5 bases and J by 1 base, with 17 bases between them. In DNA form, the CDR3 reads TGTGCCAGCAGCTACTCGGACGCCCGACGGAACACTGAAGCTTTCTTT. Its protein product is CASSYSDARRNTEAFF.

This clone was picked up a small number of times. The rearrangement joins TRBV6-5 to TRBJ1-2, with no clear D. V was pared by 0 bases and J by 2 bases, with 7 bases between. Germline lookup yields CDR1 MNHEY and CDR2 SVGAGI. The CDR3 loop spans 14 amino acids. CDR3 sequence: CASSYSNENYGYTF. The CDR3 DNA reads as TGTGCCAGCAGTTACTCGAACGAAAACTATGGCTACACCTTC.

This chain links TRBV9 with TRBJ2-2, with 11 nucleotides matching TRBD2. V shed 4 bases and J 4 bases; nucleotides not matched to a gene: 6. Germline CDR1 reads SGDLS; CDR2 reads YYNGEE. This CDR3 spans 16 amino acids. The CDR3 reads CASSFSGTSGTGELFF. The CDR3 nucleotides read TGTGCCAGCAGCTTCTCCGGGACTAGCGGCACCGGGGAGCTGTTTTTT.

Only a few counts were recorded for this clone. The rearrangement joins TRBV7-9 to TRBJ1-3, with unresolved D. The CDR3 runs 12 residues. Trimming removed 5 bases at V and 10 bases at J, with 12 bases between. Germline CDR1 is SEHNR and CDR2 is FQNEAQ (reference sequence). Here the CDR3 DNA reads TGTGCCAGCAGCCCCTCGGCGGGGACCATATATTTT. Residues: CASSPSAGTIYF.

CDR3 sequence reads: CASREGFGNIQYF. The CDR3 nucleotides read TGCGCCAGCAGAGAGGGATTTGGGAACATTCAGTACTTC. The V gene is TRBV5-1, the J gene TRBJ2-4; D is possibly TRBD2 (5 bases). CDR3 length equals 13 residues. Germline V gene sequence: CDR1 SGHRS, CDR2 YFSETQ. Trimming removed 5 bases at V and 7 bases at J, with 13 bases between.

The chain is built from TRBV6-1 and TRBJ1-6; D is uncertain. The germline V gene encodes CDR1 MNHNS and CDR2 SASEGT. Trimming cost V 7 bases and J 9 bases, with 10 bases left between them. This CDR3 is built from 12 residues. The CDR3 loop reads CASTKSGSPLHF. CDR3 coding DNA: TGTGCCAGCACTAAGTCGGGTTCACCCCTCCACTTT.

This clone appeared a few times. The chain couples TRBV28 to TRBJ2-3; TRBD2 matches 12 bases. This CDR3 comprises 18 residues. Germline V lookup: CDR1 MDHEN, CDR2 SYDVKM. Unmatched junction bases numbered 13, after V lost 5 bases and J lost 4 bases. This chain's CDR3 is CASSTPGLAGSKADTQYF. CDR3 DNA sequence: TGTGCCAGCAGTACCCCGGGACTAGCGGGCTCCAAGGCAGATACGCAGTATTTT.

The rearrangement uses TRBV28 and TRBJ2-2; D gene uncertain. The CDR3 spans 14 residues. Germline V gene data show CDR1 as MDHEN and CDR2 as SYDVKM. Trimming took 2 bases from V and 7 from J, leaving 11 bases between them. CDR3 protein: CASSLMLFRGELFF. CDR3 nucleotide sequence: TGTGCCAGCAGTTTAATGTTGTTCCGCGGGGAGCTGTTTTTT.

This clone has ten or more counts. The chain employs TRBV7-8 and TRBJ1-3; TRBD1 is a possible D gene (5 bases). The CDR3 totals 16 residues. Germline values: CDR1 SGHVS, CDR2 FQNEAQ. Deletions cut 1 base from V and 4 bases from J, with 14 bases between. In DNA form, the CDR3 reads TGTGCCAGCAGCTTAGTGGCAGGGCCGGGAGGAAACACCATATATTTT. It is translated as CASSLVAGPGGNTIYF. Full variable domain (rest looked up from reference TRBV7-8 and TRBJ1-3): GAGVSQSPRYKVAKRGQDVALRCDPISGHVSLFWYQQALGQGPEFLTYFQNEAQLDKSGLPSDRFFAERPEGSVSTLKIQRTQQEDSAVYLCASSLVAGPGGNTIYFGEGSWLTVV.

The genes are TRBV11-2 and TRBJ2-3, with TRBD2 matching 7 bases. Germline V gives CDR1 SGHAT, CDR2 FQNNGV. The CDR3 covers 16 residues. V lost 0 bases, J lost 2 bases, and 5 bases stayed unmatched. CDR3 in DNA: TGTGCCAGCAGCTTAGATCCGGGAGGCACCACAGATACGCAGTATTTT. It is translated as CASSLDPGGTTDTQYF.

This clone has at least ten counts. The rearrangement links TRBV13 to TRBJ2-5; possible D gene TRBD2, 5 bases. Germline V gene lookup returns CDR1 PRHDT and CDR2 FYEKMQ (reference sequence). V lost 4 bases and J 5 bases, leaving 14 bases between the germline ends. The CDR3 spans 14 residues. CDR3 in DNA: TGTGCCAGCAGCTCCCATCTCCCGGGGGAGACCCAGTACTTC. The encoded protein is CASSSHLPGETQYF. Variable domain in full (rest from reference TRBV13 and TRBJ2-5): AAGVIQSPRHLIKEKRETATLKCYPIPRHDTVYWYQQGPGQDPQFLISFYEKMQSDKGSIPDRFSAQQFSDYHSELNMSSLELGDSALYFCASSSHLPGETQYFGPGTRLLVL.

The count of this clone is one. The gene calls are TRBV11-2 and TRBJ2-3; 11 bases align to TRBD2. The junction had 9 bases not matched to a gene; V was cut back by 5 bases and J by 5 bases. CDR1 SGHAT and CDR2 FQNNGV come from the germline V gene. This CDR3 contains 16 residues. The CDR3 protein is CASSLPRLAGRDTQYF. As DNA, the CDR3 is TGTGCCAGCAGCCTGCCCCGACTAGCGGGACGAGATACGCAGTATTTT. The whole variable domain, filled in from reference TRBV11-2 and TRBJ2-3, reads EAGVAQSPRYKIIEKRQSVAFWCNPISGHATLYWYQQILGQGPKLLIQFQNNGVVDDSQLPKDRFSAERLKGVDSTLKIQPAKLEDSAVYLCASSLPRLAGRDTQYFGPGTRLTVL.

This clone was observed a handful of times. This chain joins TRBV29-1 and TRBJ2-2; no reliable D call. This CDR3 is 13 amino acids long. Between the trimmed V and J ends, which lost 5 bases and 1 base, there was a span of 8 bases. Per the germline V gene, CDR1 is SQVTM and CDR2 is ANQGSEA. CDR3 protein: CSVYLQNTGELFF. The CDR3 nucleotides read TGCAGCGTTTACCTCCAGAACACCGGGGAGCTGTTTTTT.

The table lists this clone with many counts. This rearrangement joins TRBV7-2 to TRBJ2-1; no definite D call. Germline loops: CDR1 SGHTA, CDR2 FQGNSA. The CDR3 totals 13 residues. Trimming stripped 5 bases from V and 11 bases from J, with 16 bases between. The CDR3 region is CASSPSPLAKQFF. The CDR3 nucleotides read TGTGCCAGCAGCCCCAGCCCCTTAGCCAAGCAGTTCTTC.

The chain joins TRBV11-2 to TRBJ2-6; D possibly uses TRBD1 or TRBD2 (5 bases each). Germline V lookup: CDR1 SGHAT, CDR2 FQNNGV. Trimming took off 10 bases at V and 4 bases at J, with 20 bases between the two ends. The CDR3 sequence is 16 residues long. DNA of the CDR3: TGTGCCAACACCTACCAGATGGGGACCGGGGCCAACGTCCTGACTTTC. Protein sequence: CANTYQMGTGANVLTF.

This clone is a singleton in its sample. This rearrangement joins TRBV9 to TRBJ2-5; no firm D call. V dropped 4 bases and J dropped 5 bases, with 12 bases sitting between them. The CDR3 totals 13 residues. Germline CDR1 SGDLS, CDR2 YYNGEE. This CDR3 is CASSLRVRETQYF. For the CDR3, the DNA is TGTGCCAGCAGCCTCCGCGTTCGGGAGACCCAGTACTTC.

This clone was found many times. The chain joins TRBV7-9 to TRBJ2-1, with 9 bases fitting TRBD2. Germline V gene sequence: CDR1 SEHNR, CDR2 FQNEAQ (reference sequence). V lost 6 bases, J lost 7 bases, and 7 bases stayed unmatched. This CDR3 has 14 amino acids. The CDR3 DNA sequence: TGTGCCAGCAGTCCTAGCGGGGTAATGAATGAGCAGTTCTTC. Protein product: CASSPSGVMNEQFF.

This clone turned up a few times. The rearrangement uses TRBV7-2 and TRBJ2-7; perhaps TRBD1 as D (5 bases). The CDR3 loop spans 15 amino acids. CDR1 and CDR2 (germline): SGHTA, FQGNSA. Trimming took 1 base from V and 5 from J, leaving 15 bases between them. The CDR3 loop reads CASSLDIGVINEQYF. CDR3 in DNA: TGTGCCAGCAGCTTAGATATAGGGGTGATAAACGAGCAGTACTTC.

V and J are TRBV5-6 and TRBJ2-5, with 8 bases fitting TRBD1. Germline CDR1 reads SGHDT; CDR2 reads YYEEEE. V lost 4 bases, J lost 7 bases, and 12 bases stayed unmatched. This CDR3 is built from 15 residues. CDR3 amino acids: CASSPDRGLRGTQYF. In nucleotides, the CDR3 is TGTGCCAGCAGCCCCGACAGGGGATTAAGGGGGACCCAGTACTTC.

There are a few counts of this clone. The chain links TRBV18 to TRBJ2-7; a weak D match, TRBD2 (6 bases). The CDR3 contains 14 residues. V was pared by 3 bases and J by 5 bases, with 14 bases between. Germline CDR1 and CDR2: KGHSH and LQKENI. The CDR3 reads CASSPSKGTDEQYF. The CDR3 DNA is TGTGCCAGCTCACCTTCCAAGGGGACTGACGAGCAGTACTTC.